This T cell receptor beta chain was sequenced during a study of blood T cell repertoires in COVID-19. Overall study context: Samples of COVID-19 (acute and convalescent) were obtained from the United States, Italy and Spain. From T cells, B-cell-depleted T cells, or PBMCs came the material, which was cDNA or gDNA.

Trimming cost V 0 bases and J 6 bases; bases outside gene matches: 2. Germline CDR1 MDHEN, CDR2 SYDVKM. This CDR3 contains 15 residues. The authors' processing: Quantification of nucleated cells was approximated via reference gene primer amplification. The repertoire was sequenced with immunoSEQ multiplex PCR; TCRdb's copy has only in-frame clones and lacks some. From that table come the V and J calls and clone size; the DNA was used to work out D and trimming. The sample carries 150,000 to 200,000 clones, nearly 90% recorded once. The clonotype originates from a man in his forties or fifties with acute or convalescent COVID-19. Sequencing was carried out using peripheral blood. The genes are TRBV28 and TRBJ1-6, with 7 bases lining up with TRBD1. This chain's CDR3 is CASSLWGQSNSPLHF. As DNA, the CDR3 is TGTGCCAGCAGTTTATGGGGACAGTCTAATTCACCCCTCCACTTT.